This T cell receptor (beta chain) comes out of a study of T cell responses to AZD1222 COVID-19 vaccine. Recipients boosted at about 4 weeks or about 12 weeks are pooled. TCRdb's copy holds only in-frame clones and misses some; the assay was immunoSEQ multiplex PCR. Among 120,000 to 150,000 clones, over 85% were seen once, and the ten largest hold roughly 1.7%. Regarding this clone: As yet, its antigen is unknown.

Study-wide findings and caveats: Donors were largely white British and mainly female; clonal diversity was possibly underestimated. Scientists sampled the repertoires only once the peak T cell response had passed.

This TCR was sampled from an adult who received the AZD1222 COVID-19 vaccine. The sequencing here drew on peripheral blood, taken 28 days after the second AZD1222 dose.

The CDR3 protein is CASSQEQTGPNQPQHF. The CDR3 DNA follows: TGTGCCAGCAGCCAAGAACAGACAGGTCCCAATCAGCCCCAGCATTTT. J is TRBJ1-5 and V is TRBV4-2; D might be TRBD1 (6 bases). The V and J ends lost 0 bases and 3 bases respectively, with 12 bases between them. This CDR3 spans 16 amino acids. Per the germline V gene, CDR1 is LGHNA and CDR2 is YNFKEQ.